Listed below are T cell receptor beta chains from one sample, sequenced in a study of blood T cell repertoires in COVID-19. Generated by immunoSEQ multiplex PCR, the TCRdb table keeps only in-frame clones and is missing some. Of around 250,000 clones in the sample, roughly 84% are singletons; the top ten hold about 1.5%. The sample was peripheral blood. The receptor set was obtained from a woman aged 40 to 55 who had recovered from COVID-19. The CDR3 runs from the conserved cysteine through the conserved F or W. A D gene is named only where the DNA matches it firmly. Size is stated for part of the rows, as once, few or many counts, or as a class when the clone is expanded.

>TRBV28|TRBJ2-1|TRBD1|17|NA
CASPPRTGAVWGNEQFF
TGTGCCAGTCCCCCTCGGACAGGGGCAGTTTGGGGCAATGAGCAGTTCTTC
>TRBV28|TRBJ1-1|TRBD1|16|few
CASSFSYRGLKTEAFF
TGTGCCAGCAGTTTTTCGTACAGGGGGTTGAAGACTGAAGCTTTCTTT
>TRBV6-6|TRBJ1-5|NA|15|NA
CASSFGQPTNQPQHF
TGTGCCAGCAGTTTCGGACAGCCAACCAATCAGCCCCAGCATTTT
>TRBV7-2|TRBJ1-2|NA|14|NA
CASSLAHRNYGYTF
TGTGCCAGCAGCTTAGCGCACAGAAACTATGGCTACACCTTC
>TRBV28|TRBJ2-2|TRBD2|19|NA
CASSSPRASGAQYTGELFF
TGTGCCAGCAGTTCCCCGCGGGCTAGCGGGGCTCAGTACACCGGGGAGCTGTTTTTT
>TRBV19|TRBJ2-4|NA|14|NA
CASSTDRLGNIQYF
TGTGCCAGTAGTACGGACAGATTGGGGAACATTCAGTACTTC
>TRBV6-6|TRBJ2-1|TRBD1|19|NA
CASRRQGTFQAFTYNEQFF
TGTGCCAGCAGGCGACAGGGGACCTTCCAAGCCTTCACCTACAATGAGCAGTTCTTC
>TRBV29-1|TRBJ2-2|NA|15|NA
CSVVGGAPNTGELFF
TGCAGCGTTGTTGGCGGGGCGCCGAACACCGGGGAGCTGTTTTTT
>TRBV19|TRBJ1-1|TRBD1|13|NA
CASSLRGYTEAFF
TGTGCCAGTAGTCTCAGGGGGTACACTGAAGCTTTCTTT
>TRBV27|TRBJ1-1|NA|13|NA
CASSYRVRSEAFF
TGTGCCAGCAGTTACAGGGTTCGGAGTGAAGCTTTCTTT
>TRBV6-1|TRBJ1-2|NA|19|NA
CASSEALPNPGQDNYGYTF
TGTGCCAGCAGTGAAGCGCTCCCAAACCCGGGACAAGATAACTATGGCTACACCTTC
>TRBV5-1|TRBJ2-2|NA|15|NA
CASSLEAQNTGELFF
TGCGCCAGCAGCTTGGAAGCGCAGAACACCGGGGAGCTGTTTTTT
>TRBV5-6|TRBJ1-1|NA|15|NA
CASSLFDSTNTEAFF
TGTGCCAGCAGCTTGTTTGACAGCACGAACACTGAAGCTTTCTTT
>TRBV9|TRBJ2-6|NA|19|NA
CASSVGGLITSAGANVLTF
TGTGCCAGCAGCGTGGGGGGGCTTATCACATCTGCTGGGGCCAACGTCCTGACTTTC
>TRBV7-9|TRBJ1-2|NA|14|NA
CASSLVGGLDGYTF
TGTGCCAGCAGCCTTGTCGGGGGGTTGGATGGCTACACCTTC
>TRBV6-6|TRBJ2-7|TRBD1|15|NA
CASSTGQGVPYEQYF
TGTGCCAGCAGTACCGGACAGGGGGTCCCCTACGAGCAGTACTTC
>TRBV3-1/TRBV3-2|TRBJ2-5|TRBD2|15|NA
CASSPLKGREETQYF
TGTGCCAGCAGCCCCCTCAAGGGGAGGGAAGAGACCCAGTACTTC
>TRBV24-1|TRBJ2-1|TRBD1|17|NA
CATSEAGTGRTYNEQFF
TGTGCCACCAGTGAGGCTGGGACAGGGAGGACCTACAATGAGCAGTTCTTC
>TRBV11-1|TRBJ2-7|TRBD1|13|NA
CASRWDRVSQQYF
TGTGCCAGCAGATGGGACAGGGTGAGTCAGCAGTACTTC
>TRBV19|TRBJ1-5|NA|14|NA
CASSIQGDNQPQHF
TGTGCCAGTAGTATACAAGGGGACAATCAGCCCCAGCATTTT
>TRBV4-2|TRBJ2-2|NA|17|NA
CASSQLTDSGNTGELFF
TGTGCCAGCAGCCAGCTTACGGACAGTGGCAACACCGGGGAGCTGTTTTTT
>TRBV28|TRBJ1-5|NA|15|NA
CASITGLYSNQPQHF
TGTGCCAGCATAACAGGGCTGTATAGCAATCAGCCCCAGCATTTT
>TRBV6-6|TRBJ2-7|NA|14|NA
CASSYEAHAYEQYF
TGTGCCAGCAGTTACGAGGCCCATGCCTACGAGCAGTACTTC
>TRBV2|TRBJ1-6|NA|14|NA
CASSRQGYNSPLHF
TGTGCCAGCAGTAGGCAGGGGTATAATTCACCCCTCCACTTT
>TRBV19|TRBJ2-3|NA|14|once
CASRTGPSTDTQYF
TGTGCCAGTAGAACAGGGCCAAGCACAGATACGCAGTATTTT